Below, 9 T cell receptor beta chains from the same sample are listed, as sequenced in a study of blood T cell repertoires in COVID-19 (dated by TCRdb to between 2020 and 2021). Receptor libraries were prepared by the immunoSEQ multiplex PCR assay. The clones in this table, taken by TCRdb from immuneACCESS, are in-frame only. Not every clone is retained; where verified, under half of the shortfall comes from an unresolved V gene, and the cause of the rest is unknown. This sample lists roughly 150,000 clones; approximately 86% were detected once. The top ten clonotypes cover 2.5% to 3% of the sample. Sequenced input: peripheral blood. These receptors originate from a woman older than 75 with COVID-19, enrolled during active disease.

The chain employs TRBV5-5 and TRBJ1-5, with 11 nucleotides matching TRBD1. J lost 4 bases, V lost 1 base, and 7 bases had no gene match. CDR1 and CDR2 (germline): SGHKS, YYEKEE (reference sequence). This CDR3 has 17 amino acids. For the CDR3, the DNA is TGTGCCAGCAGCTTGTTCCGGACAGGGGGCTTTAATCAGCCCCAGCATTTT. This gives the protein CASSLFRTGGFNQPQHF.

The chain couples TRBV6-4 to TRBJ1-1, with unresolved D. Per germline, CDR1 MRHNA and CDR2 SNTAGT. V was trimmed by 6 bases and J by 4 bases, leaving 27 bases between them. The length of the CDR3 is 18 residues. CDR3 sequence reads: CASRGPKNGAPNVTEAFF. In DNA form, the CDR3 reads TGTGCCAGCAGAGGCCCTAAGAACGGAGCCCCAAACGTCACTGAAGCTTTCTTT.

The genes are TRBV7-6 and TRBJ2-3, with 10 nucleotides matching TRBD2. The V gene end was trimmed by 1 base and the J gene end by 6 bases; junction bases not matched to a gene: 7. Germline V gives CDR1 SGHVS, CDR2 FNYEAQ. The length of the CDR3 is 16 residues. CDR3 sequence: CASSLESGRAADTQYF. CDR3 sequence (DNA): TGTGCCAGCAGCTTAGAGAGCGGGAGGGCTGCGGATACGCAGTATTTT.

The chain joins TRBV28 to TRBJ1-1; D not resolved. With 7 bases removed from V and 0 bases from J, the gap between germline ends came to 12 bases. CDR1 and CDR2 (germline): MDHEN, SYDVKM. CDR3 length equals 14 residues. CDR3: CASKGGLMNTEAFF. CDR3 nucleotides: TGTGCCAGCAAAGGCGGCCTGATGAACACTGAAGCTTTCTTT.

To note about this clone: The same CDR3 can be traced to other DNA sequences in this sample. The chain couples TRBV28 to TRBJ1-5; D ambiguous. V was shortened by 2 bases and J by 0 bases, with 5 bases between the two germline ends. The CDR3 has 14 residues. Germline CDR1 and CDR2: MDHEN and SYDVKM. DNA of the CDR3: TGTGCCAGCAGTTTACCGGGTAGCAATCAGCCCCAGCATTTT. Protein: CASSLPGSNQPQHF.

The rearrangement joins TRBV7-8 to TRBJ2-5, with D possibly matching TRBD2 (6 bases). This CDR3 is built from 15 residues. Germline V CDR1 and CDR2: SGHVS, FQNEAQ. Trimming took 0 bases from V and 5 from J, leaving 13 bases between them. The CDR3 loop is CASSLAWGELETQYF. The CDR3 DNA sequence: TGTGCCAGCAGCTTAGCGTGGGGGGAGCTCGAGACCCAGTACTTC.

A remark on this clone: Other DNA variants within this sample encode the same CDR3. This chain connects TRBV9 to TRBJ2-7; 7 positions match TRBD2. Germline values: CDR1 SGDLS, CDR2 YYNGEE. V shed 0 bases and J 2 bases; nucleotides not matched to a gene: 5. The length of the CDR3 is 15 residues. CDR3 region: CASSVEPSGTYEQYF. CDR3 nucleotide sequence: TGTGCCAGCAGCGTAGAGCCTAGCGGAACCTACGAGCAGTACTTC. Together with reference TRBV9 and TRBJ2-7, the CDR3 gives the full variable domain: DSGVTQTPKHLITATGQRVTLRCSPRSGDLSVYWYQQSLDQGLQFLIQYYNGEERAKGNILERFSAQQFPDLHSELNLSSLELGDSALYFCASSVEPSGTYEQYFGPGTRLTVT.

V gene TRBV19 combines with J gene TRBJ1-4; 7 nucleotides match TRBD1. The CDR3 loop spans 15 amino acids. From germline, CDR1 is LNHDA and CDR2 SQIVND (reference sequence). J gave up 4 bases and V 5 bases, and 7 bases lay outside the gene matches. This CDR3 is CASSSTGQFNEKLFF. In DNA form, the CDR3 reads TGTGCCAGTAGTTCCACGGGACAGTTTAATGAAAAACTGTTTTTT.

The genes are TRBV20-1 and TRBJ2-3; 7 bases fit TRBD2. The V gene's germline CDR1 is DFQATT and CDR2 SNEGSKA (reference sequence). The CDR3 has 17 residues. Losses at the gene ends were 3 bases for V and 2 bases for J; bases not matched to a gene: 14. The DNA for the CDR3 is TGCAGTGCTAGTGGCGTCAAGACTAGCCGGATCACAGATACGCAGTATTTT. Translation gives CSASGVKTSRITDTQYF.